The 18 T cell receptor beta chains in this list originate from one sample, sequenced in a study of blood T cell repertoires in COVID-19. Assay: immunoSEQ multiplex PCR; the TCRdb copy retains only in-frame clones and omits some. The data contain 200,000 or so clones, 92% of them singletons. Sequencing was performed on peripheral blood. All receptors come from a man aged 60 to 75 with COVID-19, enrolled during active disease.

The J gene is TRBJ2-3, the V gene TRBV5-1; 13 nucleotides align to TRBD2. The V gene end was trimmed by 4 bases and the J gene end by 2 bases; junction bases not matched to a gene: 4. CDR3 length equals 16 residues. Looked up from germline, CDR1 is SGHRS and CDR2 is YFSETQ. CDR3 residues: CASSPTSGRATDTQYF. CDR3 DNA: TGCGCCAGCAGCCCTACTAGCGGGAGGGCCACAGATACGCAGTATTTT.

This rearrangement joins TRBV11-1 to TRBJ1-1; 9 bases align to TRBD1. V trimming: 0 bases; J trimming: 0 bases; junction bases outside the gene matches: 8. Germline V gene sequence: CDR1 SGHAT, CDR2 FQDESV (reference sequence). The CDR3 loop spans 18 amino acids. CDR3 sequence reads: CASSLANRGRWVNTEAFF. CDR3 coding DNA: TGTGCCAGCAGCTTAGCAAACAGGGGGCGATGGGTGAACACTGAAGCTTTCTTT.

The chain carries TRBV2 and TRBJ1-1, with 7 nucleotides matching TRBD1. Germline CDR1 and CDR2: SNHLY and FYNNEI. The junction had 9 bases not matched to a gene; V was cut back by 2 bases and J by 3 bases. This CDR3 has 16 residues. CDR3 loop: CASSETQGVWDTEAFF. CDR3 in DNA: TGTGCCAGCAGTGAAACCCAGGGGGTTTGGGACACTGAAGCTTTCTTT.

In DNA, the CDR3 is TGTGCCAGCAGCTCGGCCGGGGTCATTTTGGGGACCCAGTACTTC. Its protein product is CASSSAGVILGTQYF. This chain joins TRBV7-9 and TRBJ2-5, with a possible D match to TRBD2 (5 bases). Trimming shortened V by 4 bases and J by 7 bases, and 19 bases separated the two germline ends. The CDR3 is made up of 15 amino acids. In germline, CDR1 is SEHNR, CDR2 FQNEAQ (reference sequence).

CDR3 DNA sequence: TGTGCCAGTAGTACCGGGGACAGCGTTGGGGAGCAGTACTTC. Protein product: CASSTGDSVGEQYF. The chain carries TRBV19 and TRBJ2-7; 7 nucleotides line up with TRBD1. This CDR3 has 14 amino acids. Trimming removed 4 bases from V and 7 bases from J; junction bases left unmatched: 10. Germline values: CDR1 LNHDA, CDR2 SQIVND (reference sequence).

The rearrangement links TRBV2 to TRBJ1-2; D is possibly TRBD1 (6 bases). Germline V lookup: CDR1 SNHLY, CDR2 FYNNEI. V was trimmed by 9 bases and J by 1 base, leaving 12 bases between them. CDR3 length equals 13 residues. For the CDR3, the DNA is TGTGCCAGTAGGGACAACCGTAACTATGGCTACACCTTC. This translates into CASRDNRNYGYTF.

The chain employs TRBV4-2 and TRBJ2-5; no firm D call. The CDR3 consists of 13 residues. V was clipped by 2 bases and J by 1 base, with 5 bases between them. The germline V gene has CDR1 LGHNA and CDR2 YNFKEQ. CDR3 in amino acids: CASSQNSQETQYF. As DNA, the CDR3 is TGTGCCAGCAGCCAAAACTCCCAAGAGACCCAGTACTTC.

The V gene is TRBV7-6, the J gene TRBJ2-7; the D is unclear. CDR3 length: 13 amino acids. Germline CDR1 and CDR2: SGHVS and FNYEAQ. The V and J ends lost 0 bases and 5 bases respectively, with 8 bases between them. The CDR3 DNA follows: TGTGCCAGCAGCTTAGCCATAGAAAACGAGCAGTACTTC. The encoded protein is CASSLAIENEQYF.

The V and J genes are TRBV5-1 and TRBJ2-1; perhaps TRBD1 as D (6 bases). The ends were cut back, 2 bases at V and 9 bases at J, with 18 bases in the middle. This CDR3 spans 15 amino acids. CDR1 is SGHRS and CDR2 is YFSETQ in the germline V gene. The CDR3 DNA sequence: TGCGCCAGCAGCTTTGAGGCCAGGGGAGCTTTTGAGCAGTTCTTC. Translation gives CASSFEARGAFEQFF.

The rearrangement joins TRBV6-5 to TRBJ2-1; the match to TRBD1 covers 11 bases. The CDR3 sequence is 15 residues long. Germline V gene data show CDR1 as MNHEY and CDR2 as SVGAGI. The J segment lost 7 bases and the V segment lost 3 bases, leaving 5 bases of the junction unmatched. CDR3 nucleotides: TGTGCCAGCAGTTATAACCGGGACAGGGGGAATGAGCAGTTCTTC. It is translated as CASSYNRDRGNEQFF.

The chain links TRBV5-4 to TRBJ1-2; D unresolved. Per germline, CDR1 SGHNT and CDR2 YYREEE (reference sequence). V lost 3 bases and J lost 6, with 15 bases in between. The CDR3 length is 14 residues. The CDR3 nucleotides are TGTGCCAGCAGCTCCCGACGGGTCAAAGATGGCTACACCTTC. Translation gives CASSSRRVKDGYTF.

The chain employs TRBV19 and TRBJ1-1; maybe TRBD1 (5 bases). Trimming removed 6 bases at V and 4 bases at J, with 18 bases between. The CDR3 runs 15 residues. CDR1 and CDR2 (germline): LNHDA, SQIVND (reference sequence). CDR3 loop: CASRTEGRASTEAFF. The CDR3 region has the DNA TGTGCCAGTAGAACGGAGGGACGGGCAAGCACTGAAGCTTTCTTT.

This chain joins TRBV27 and TRBJ1-5; weak D call: TRBD1 (6 bases). The V gene lost 6 bases and the J gene lost 6 bases, with 15 bases spanning the gap. The CDR3 runs 14 residues. Per germline, CDR1 MNHEY and CDR2 SMNVEV (reference sequence). CDR3 sequence (DNA): TGTGCCAGCAGCTTTACAGGGCTCGGTCAGCCCCAGCATTTT. Encoded protein: CASSFTGLGQPQHF.

The chain uses TRBV5-1 and TRBJ1-2, with TRBD1 matching 8 bases. The CDR3 loop spans 15 amino acids. Germline V gives CDR1 SGHRS, CDR2 YFSETQ. The junction had 4 bases not matched to a gene; V was cut back by 2 bases and J by 1 base. CDR3 region: CASSFGDRNNYGYTF. The DNA of the CDR3 is TGCGCCAGCAGCTTCGGGGACAGGAATAACTATGGCTACACCTTC.

Only a few counts were recorded for this clone. The chain combines TRBV5-1 with TRBJ2-2, with TRBD2 identical over 8 bases. V lost 7 bases and J lost 1; bases outside the gene matches: 6. This CDR3 has 15 residues. Germline V gene sequence: CDR1 SGHRS, CDR2 YFSETQ. The CDR3 DNA reads as TGCGCCAGCTTGCCGGGGGGGCTGAACACCGGGGAGCTGTTTTTT. Translated: CASLPGGLNTGELFF.

The chain links TRBV2 to TRBJ1-3; possible D gene TRBD1, 5 bases. Looked up from germline, CDR1 is SNHLY and CDR2 is FYNNEI. V lost 7 bases and J 2 bases, leaving 15 bases between the germline ends. This CDR3 comprises 15 residues. CDR3 in amino acids: CASTGQGLAGNTIYF. CDR3 nucleotides: TGTGCCAGCACCGGGCAGGGACTCGCTGGAAACACCATATATTTT.

V is TRBV7-2 and J is TRBJ2-7; 8 bases line up with TRBD2. Germline V CDR1 and CDR2: SGHTA, FQGNSA. The length of the CDR3 is 17 residues. V lost 2 bases to trimming and J lost 1 base; unmatched junction nucleotides: 10. The CDR3 loop reads CASSLLGASGRSYEQYF. In DNA form, the CDR3 reads TGTGCCAGCAGCTTATTGGGGGCTAGCGGGCGTTCCTACGAGCAGTACTTC.

The V and J genes are TRBV5-1 and TRBJ1-3; D may be TRBD1 (5 bases). From germline, CDR1 is SGHRS and CDR2 YFSETQ. Trimming shortened V by 4 bases and J by 3 bases, and 17 bases separated the two germline ends. This CDR3 has 16 residues. The chain's CDR3 is CASSPSDSFIGNTIYF. CDR3 DNA sequence: TGCGCCAGCAGCCCCTCTGACAGCTTTATTGGAAACACCATATATTTT.